The present TCR beta chain was sequenced within a study of cytomegalovirus exposure and HLA in healthy donors. Losses at the gene ends were 5 bases for V and 5 bases for J; bases not matched to a gene: 13. This CDR3 comprises 16 residues. Germline V CDR1 and CDR2: SGHTA, FQGTGA. PCR employed 60 Vbeta and 13 Jbeta primers. The assay was immunoSEQ multiplex PCR, and TCRdb's table has in-frame clones only and misses some. Of under 95,000 clones listed, over 70% are singletons. The specimen was PBMCs. The chain links TRBV7-3 to TRBJ2-5, with 8 bases lining up with TRBD1. The TCR originated in a male donor in good health and CMV-seronegative. Here the CDR3 reads CASSPLAGGSQETQYF. The CDR3 coding sequence is TGTGCCAGCAGCCCTCTGGCAGGGGGCAGTCAGGAGACCCAGTACTTC.